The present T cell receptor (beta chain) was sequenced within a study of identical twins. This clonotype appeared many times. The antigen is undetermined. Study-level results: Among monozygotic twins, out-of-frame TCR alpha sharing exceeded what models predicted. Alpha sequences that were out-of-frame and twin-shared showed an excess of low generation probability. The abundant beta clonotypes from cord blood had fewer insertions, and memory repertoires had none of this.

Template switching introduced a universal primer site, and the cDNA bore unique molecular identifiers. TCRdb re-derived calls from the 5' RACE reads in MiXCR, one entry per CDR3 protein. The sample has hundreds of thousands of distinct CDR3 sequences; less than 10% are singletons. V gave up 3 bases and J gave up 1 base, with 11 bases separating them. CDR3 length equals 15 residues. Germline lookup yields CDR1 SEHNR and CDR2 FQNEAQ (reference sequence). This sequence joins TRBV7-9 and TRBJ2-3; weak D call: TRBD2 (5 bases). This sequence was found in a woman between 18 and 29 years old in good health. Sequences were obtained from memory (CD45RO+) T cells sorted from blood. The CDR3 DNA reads TGTGCCAGCAGCTTTTCGTCGGAGGGCACAGATACGCAGTATTTT. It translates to CASSFSSEGTDTQYF.